This record looks at one TCR beta chain sequence and its context. The antigen this receptor binds is unknown. No much larger clone is present one base from it, and per-base qualities are unavailable. From its cysteine to its phenylalanine, the CDR3 spans 14 amino acids. This entry keeps only the CDR3 DNA: 42 bases, framed from base 1. Trimming takes 5 bases off V and 3 bases off J; junction bases not matched to a gene: 5. According to the germline V gene (reference sequence), CDR1 reads LNHNV and CDR2 reads YYDKDF. In total, 630 or so healthy bone marrow donors made up the cohort. All cohort members were sampled while nominally healthy, although unrecorded immune exposures were likely present. The donor was CMV seronegative and was included in the group of approximately 350 seronegative cohort members. Each donor provided a peripheral blood sample, and peripheral blood mononuclear cells were used for TCR beta sequencing. The Qiagen DNeasy Blood Extraction Kit was used to extract genomic DNA from the blood cell samples.

Library construction relied on the immunoSEQ multiplex PCR assay. A mixture of 60 forward primers for TCR Vbeta segments and 13 reverse primers for TCR Jbeta segments was used in the multiplex PCR. The CDR3 region of rearranged TCR beta genes was amplified from genomic DNA by a multiplex PCR assay. Amplified TCR beta libraries were sequenced as 87-base-pair reads on the Illumina HiSeq System. In the original analysis: In a later analysis, roughly 80 million unique TCR beta chains were counted across the 650 to 750 repertoires, and approximately 11 million of these chains were shared by at least two donors. A nearest-neighbor algorithm error-corrected the raw reads and collapsed the reads into unique sequences, merging closely related sequences to remove PCR and sequencing errors. To assign V, D and J gene segments, CDR3 sequences were aligned to IMGT reference sequences. For a sequence to be retained, a match of at least six nucleotides to both a V gene segment and a J gene segment was required. Rearrangements were classified as productive when the CDR3 lacked stop codons and remained in frame with V and J, and all other rearrangements were classified as non-productive. CDR3 was defined according to IMGT convention as the region running from the second conserved V-encoded cysteine to the conserved J-encoded phenylalanine. The earlier analysis of around 640 of the donors excluded sequences that lacked an unambiguous match to a single V gene segment. In an earlier analysis of some 590 of the donors, a V segment was called functional when productive rearrangements were above 56.7%, and segregating when the standard deviation between donors exceeded 5%. A statistical classification framework was built for diagnosing cytomegalovirus status from the catalog of TCR beta chain sequences. In a later analysis, V and J genes were assigned by comparing TCR nucleotide sequences against IMGT/GENE-DB human TR gene sequences. A later analysis assigned CDR3 sequences and most-parsimonious VDJ recombination scenarios with the TCRdist pipeline. In a later analysis, every TCR beta chain was defined by the combination of its CDR3 amino acid sequence and its V-gene family, and reads without a unique V-gene family were dropped. In a later analysis, 450 to 600 highly shared, low-generation-probability nucleotide sequences were removed to address suspected cross-contamination and a sequencing artifact. In a later analysis, a clonal expansion index was calculated for each public chain from normalized within-repertoire ranks of inferred template counts. In a later analysis, generation probabilities were computed with a VDJ recombination model fitted to out-of-frame rearrangements, and the resulting probabilities were checked against IGoR. In a later analysis, hypergeometric tests were used to score TCR-TCR, TCR-HLA and TCR-CMV co-occurrence, with a repertoire-size bias correction applied to TCR pairs. In a later analysis, false discovery rates were estimated by permuting HLA or CMV assignments 20 times. In a later analysis, co-occurring TCRs were grouped using DBSCAN, with TCRdist sequence similarity added in when clustering inside HLA-allele-positive subsets. Repertoires with fewer than 30,000 or more than 120,000 public chains, plus five repertoires with anomalous nucleotide sharing, were excluded from co-occurrence clustering. TCRdb holds this immuneACCESS table with in-frame rearrangements only. Some clones are missing; in checked studies, unresolved V genes explain under half, and the rest has no known cause. That table supplies the V and J calls and clone size; D and trimming were determined from the DNA. This sample is represented by 90,000 to 100,000 clones; around 77% of them were singletons. The ten biggest clones cover around 7.2% of the sample.

The source of the sample is a study of cytomegalovirus exposure and HLA in healthy donors (dated by TCRdb to about 2017). For the study in its entirety: According to an earlier analysis of 587 of the donors, 150 million to 200 million T cells yielded 90 million to 130 million unique TCR beta sequences and 276 Gb of sequence data. Donor age, sex, ethnicity and CMV serostatus were compiled alongside the repertoire data. Typing coverage differed by locus: A, B, C, DRB1 and DQB1 were typed in roughly 620-630 donors, DQA1 in 522, DPA1 in 600 to 610, and DPB1 in just under 490. An earlier analysis of around 580 of the donors used high-throughput TCR beta sequencing to judge whether each TCR beta V gene segment behaved as functional or pseudogenic. Genome-wide SNP genotypes for about 55% of the roughly 670 donors were used in a later genetic analysis, which treated that subset as a discovery cohort. The later analysis used no new phenotypic data to find candidate immune exposures, relying instead on TCR beta sequences and their occurrence across donors. Four to six DR-DQ haplotypes were handled as single units for association and clustering because linkage in the cohort was strong. Class I and class II HLA loci were covered by the typing at four-digit resolution. Across 398 genotyped donors of the cohort, an average of approximately 240,000 unique TCR beta nucleotide sequences per donor were sequenced, and approximately 17% of those sequences were non-productive. Along with the approximately 700-subject first cohort, a separate validation cohort of over 90 different subjects was used. A later analysis re-analyzed previously published TCR beta repertoires from 600 to 850 donors and added high-resolution HLA genotyping to study TCR occurrence patterns. The study was designed to test whether signatures of past pathogen exposure could be identified by cataloging public T cell receptors. Every discovery cohort repertoire had been produced on one sequencing platform. An early release that covered about 600 HLA-typed donors contained approximately 320 gigabases of sequencing data and around 85 million unique TCR sequences. Of the roughly 390 genotyped donors, 65% to 90% fell in the genetic ancestry cluster associated with self-reported Caucasian donors. Using immunosequencing, the study profiled T cell repertoires from around 680 subjects and related those repertoires to cytomegalovirus serostatus. High-throughput TCR immunosequencing, statistical association of individual TCRs with disease status, and machine learning were combined to predict cytomegalovirus infection status.

What the authors observed across the whole study: The study gave a list of more than 150 TCR beta chains associated with cytomegalovirus. According to a later analysis, parvovirus B19, influenza, CMV and Epstein-Barr virus appeared linked to several top co-occurrence clusters. While some public TCRs were present in many individuals, most TCR sequences turned up only very rarely across donors. Some IMGT-functional V segments, including TRBV6-2 and TRBV6-3, could not be told apart with the 87-base-pair reads, so those segments were excluded. Compared with equally common non-associated chains, HLA-associated TCR beta chains in a later analysis were more clonally expanded and had lower generation probabilities. Seventeen rarely observed V segments, including chromosome 9 orphons, were excluded from the earlier analysis of about 600 of the donors because counts were too low. According to a later analysis, TCR association rates differed among HLA loci, with DRB1 alleles showing the most associated TCRs and HLA-C alleles showing the fewest. Specific HLA alleles were associated with around 18,000 TCR beta sequences at a false discovery rate of 0.05 in a later analysis. Linkage disequilibrium might explain the correlated functional status among segregating V segments, but an unknown experimental factor could not be ruled out. HLA typing was unavailable for some donors at each locus, so association tests used only the typed subset. A further reported finding was that TCR beta sequences accurately predicted the HLA-A and HLA-B alleles for most subjects in the first cohort. A cluster of highly shared sequence variants was judged likely to represent a technical artifact of the sequencing pipeline. In a later genetic analysis, a missense DCLRE1C variant was associated with V-gene and J-gene trimming of TCR beta chains, and the association was replicated in an independent cohort. Immune exposure information for the cohort was limited to CMV serostatus. In an earlier analysis of 500 to 650 of the donors, most TCR beta V segments appeared in productive rearrangements about 90% or about 30% of the time, broadly matching IMGT annotations. According to a later genetic analysis, donors in an Asian-associated ancestry cluster had fewer N-insertions in productive TCRs than the approximately 670-donor mean. It was suggested by the authors that the approach could potentially be generalized to other disease states and immunological phenotypes. In vitro tests confirmed that a few of the cytomegalovirus-associated TCR beta chains recognize cytomegalovirus antigens. Roughly uniform sequencing depth across donors was assumed in presence/absence analyses, although this assumption may not hold. Strong co-occurrence of HLA alleles, especially DR and DQ, made assigning TCR associations to individual alleles difficult. The cohort was sequenced for TCR beta chains only, and without alpha or paired-chain data the features that could be detected were limited. Cytomegalovirus status was reported to be diagnosed by the classifier with high specificity and sensitivity in both the original and validation cohorts. According to a later analysis, most CMV-associated TCR beta chains appeared to be HLA-restricted, and the HLA associations seemed to be driven largely by CMV exposure.

Sequenced input: PBMCs. The chain joins TRBV15 to TRBJ2-7; TRBD1 aligns with 9 central bases. This clonotype was sampled from a female donor in good health and CMV-seronegative. The nucleotides read TGTGCCACCAGCTGGGGACAGGGCGGCTACGAGCAGTACTTC. This translates into CATSWGQGGYEQYF.